This TCR beta chain was documented in a study of CD8+ T cells in alopecia areata. Study overall: Treated patients received oral tofacitinib, 5 to 10 mg twice daily.

The V end was cut by 0 bases, the J end by 3 bases, with 18 bases between. The CDR3 has 17 amino acids. The germline V gene has CDR1 LGHNA and CDR2 YNFKEQ. Following extraction, RNA underwent reverse transcription to cDNA, which served as the sequencing template. Sequencing was performed with immunoSEQ multiplex PCR; in TCRdb, only in-frame clones are kept and a portion is missing. The sample has about 90,000 clones, roughly two fifths seen once. Regarding the study as a whole: While tofacitinib was given, many expanded lesional clones persisted in scalp and blood.

Remarks on this clone: Its specificity is unknown.

Treatment denoted: oral pan-JAK inhibitor, 5-10 mg twice daily. The clonotype was recovered from a human donor with alopecia areata. This chain links TRBV4-2 with TRBJ2-7; TRBD2 is a possible D gene (5 bases). The sample consisted of CD8+ T cells sorted from blood, taken at week 24, from a patient treated with tofacitinib. CDR3 sequence: CASSQEVLGSGSYEQYF. CDR3 sequence (DNA): TGTGCCAGCAGCCAAGAAGTTCTGGGGAGTGGAAGCTACGAGCAGTACTTC.